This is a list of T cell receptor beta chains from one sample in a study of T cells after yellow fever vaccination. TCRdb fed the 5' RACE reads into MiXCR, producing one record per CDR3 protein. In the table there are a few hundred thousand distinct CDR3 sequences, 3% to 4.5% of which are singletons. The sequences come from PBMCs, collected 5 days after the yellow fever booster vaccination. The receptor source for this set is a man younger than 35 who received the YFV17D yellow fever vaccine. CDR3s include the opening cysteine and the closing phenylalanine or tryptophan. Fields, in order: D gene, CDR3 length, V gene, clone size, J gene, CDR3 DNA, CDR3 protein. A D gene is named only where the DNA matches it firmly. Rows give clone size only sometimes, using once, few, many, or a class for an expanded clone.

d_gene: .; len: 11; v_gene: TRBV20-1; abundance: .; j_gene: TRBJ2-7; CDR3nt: TGCCGTCTCCGGACTCTCTACGAGCAGTACTTC; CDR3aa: CRLRTLYEQYF
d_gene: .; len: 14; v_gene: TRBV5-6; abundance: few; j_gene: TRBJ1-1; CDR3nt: TGTGCCAGCAGCTTCTTTCAGGGGTACACTGAAGCTTTCTTT; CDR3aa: CASSFFQGYTEAFF
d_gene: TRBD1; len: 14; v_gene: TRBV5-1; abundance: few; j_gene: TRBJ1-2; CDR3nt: TGCGCCAGCAGCGACGGACAGGGGGTGAATGGCTACACCTTC; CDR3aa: CASSDGQGVNGYTF
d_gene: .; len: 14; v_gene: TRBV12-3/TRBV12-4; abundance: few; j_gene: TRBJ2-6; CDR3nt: TGTGCCAGCAGTTCTACCACTGGGGCCAACGTCCTGACTTTC; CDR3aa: CASSSTTGANVLTF
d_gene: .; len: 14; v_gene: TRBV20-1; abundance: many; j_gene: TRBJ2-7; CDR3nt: TGCAGTGCCCGACGAGGAGGAAGTTTCCTCGAGCAGTACTTC; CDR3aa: CSARRGGSFLEQYF
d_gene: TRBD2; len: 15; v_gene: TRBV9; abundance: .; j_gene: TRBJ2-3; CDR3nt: TGTGCCAGCAGCGTAGAACCTAGCGGGGGTGGTACGCAGTATTTT; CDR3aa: CASSVEPSGGGTQYF
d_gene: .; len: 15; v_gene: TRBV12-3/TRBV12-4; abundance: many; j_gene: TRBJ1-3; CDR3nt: TGTGCCAGCAGTTTATACAGGAACTCTGGAAACACCATATATTTT; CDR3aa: CASSLYRNSGNTIYF
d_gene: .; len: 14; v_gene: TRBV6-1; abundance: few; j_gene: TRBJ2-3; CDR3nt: TGTGCCAGCAGCCGTAACCGGGACTCCAATACGCAGTATTTT; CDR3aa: CASSRNRDSNTQYF
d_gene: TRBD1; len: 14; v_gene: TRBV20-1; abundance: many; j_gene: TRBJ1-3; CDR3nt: TGCAGTGCTTTCACAGGGGGGTCTGGAAACACCATATATTTT; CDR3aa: CSAFTGGSGNTIYF
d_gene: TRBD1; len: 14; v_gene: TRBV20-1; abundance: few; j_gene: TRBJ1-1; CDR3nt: TGCAGTGCGGGGCGACAGGGAGCTCCCACTGAAGCTTTCTTT; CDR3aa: CSAGRQGAPTEAFF
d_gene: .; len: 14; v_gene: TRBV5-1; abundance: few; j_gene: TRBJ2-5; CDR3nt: TGCGCCAGCAGCTTCGAAGGGTCAGGAGAGACCCAGTACTTC; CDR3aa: CASSFEGSGETQYF
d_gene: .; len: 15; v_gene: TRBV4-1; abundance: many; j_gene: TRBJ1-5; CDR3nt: TGCGCCAGCAGCCCCGACAGCGGCGGTGGTCAGCCCCAGCATTTT; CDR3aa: CASSPDSGGGQPQHF
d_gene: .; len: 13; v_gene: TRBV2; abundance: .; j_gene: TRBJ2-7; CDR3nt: TGTGCCAGCAGTCAAAGCCTGTCCTACGAGCAGTACTTC; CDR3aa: CASSQSLSYEQYF
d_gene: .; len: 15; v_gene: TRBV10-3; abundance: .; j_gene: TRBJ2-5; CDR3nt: TGTGCCATCAGTATAGAGGGGGGACACCAAGAGACCCAGTACTTC; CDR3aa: CAISIEGGHQETQYF
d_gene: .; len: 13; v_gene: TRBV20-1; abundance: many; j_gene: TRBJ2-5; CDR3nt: TGCAGTGCTAGTACAGCCTCCCAAGAGACCCAGTACTTC; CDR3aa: CSASTASQETQYF
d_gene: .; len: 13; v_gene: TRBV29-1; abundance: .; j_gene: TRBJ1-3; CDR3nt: TGCAGTATCTTTAATAGAGGAGGAAACACCATATATTTT; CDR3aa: CSIFNRGGNTIYF
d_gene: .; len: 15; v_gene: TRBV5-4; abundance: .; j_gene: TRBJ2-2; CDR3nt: TGTGCCAGCTCAGTTGCGGTCGCGAACACCGGGGAGCTGTTTTTT; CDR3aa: CASSVAVANTGELFF
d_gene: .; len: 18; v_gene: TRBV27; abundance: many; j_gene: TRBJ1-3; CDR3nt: TGTGCCAGCAGTTTATCCCCACCCCCCCCGGGGGATGGAAACACCATATATTTT; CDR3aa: CASSLSPPPPGDGNTIYF
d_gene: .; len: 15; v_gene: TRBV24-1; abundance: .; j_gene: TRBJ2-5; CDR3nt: TGTGCCACCAGTGATTCCGGCAGAAACCAAGAGACCCAGTACTTC; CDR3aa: CATSDSGRNQETQYF
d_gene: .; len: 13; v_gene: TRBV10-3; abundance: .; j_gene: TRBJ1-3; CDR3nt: TGTGCCATCAGTGCTCCCTCTGGAAACACCATATATTTT; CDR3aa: CAISAPSGNTIYF
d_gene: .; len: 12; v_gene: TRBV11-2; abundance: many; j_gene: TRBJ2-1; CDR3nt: TGTGCCAGCAGCCCCCCCCTGGGTGAGCAGTTCTTC; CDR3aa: CASSPPLGEQFF
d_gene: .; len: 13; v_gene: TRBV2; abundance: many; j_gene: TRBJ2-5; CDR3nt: TGTGCCAGCAGGGGTCGGCAGACGGAGACCCAGTACTTC; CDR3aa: CASRGRQTETQYF
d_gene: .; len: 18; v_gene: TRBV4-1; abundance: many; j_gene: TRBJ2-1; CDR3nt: TGCGCCAGCAGCCAATTAATTTCCCGGGGCCGACACTACAATGAGCAGTTCTTC; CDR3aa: CASSQLISRGRHYNEQFF
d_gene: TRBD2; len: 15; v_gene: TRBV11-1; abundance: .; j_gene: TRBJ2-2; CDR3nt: TGTGCCACAGGAGGGGACTACGGATTCGCCGGGGAGCTGTTTTTT; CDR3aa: CATGGDYGFAGELFF
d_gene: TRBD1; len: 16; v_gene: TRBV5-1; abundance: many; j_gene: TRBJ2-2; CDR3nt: TGCGCCAGCAGCTTGGCCGGGACAGGGTACACCGGGGAGCTGTTTTTT; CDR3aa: CASSLAGTGYTGELFF
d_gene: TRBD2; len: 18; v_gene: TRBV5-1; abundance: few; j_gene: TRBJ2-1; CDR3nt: TGCGCCAGCAGCTTGGTTGGGACTAGCGGGGGCTTATACAATGAGCAGTTCTTC; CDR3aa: CASSLVGTSGGLYNEQFF
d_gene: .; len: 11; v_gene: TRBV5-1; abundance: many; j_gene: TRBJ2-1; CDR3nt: TGCGCCAGCAGCTGGACCAATGAGCAGTTCTTC; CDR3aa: CASSWTNEQFF
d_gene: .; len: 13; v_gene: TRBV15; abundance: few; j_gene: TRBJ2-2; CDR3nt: TGTGCCACCAGCAGAGCAGGGCCCGGGGAGCTGTTTTTT; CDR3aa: CATSRAGPGELFF
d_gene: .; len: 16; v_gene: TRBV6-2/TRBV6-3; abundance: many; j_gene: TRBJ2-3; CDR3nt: TGTGCCAGCAGTTACGCCGGGCCCCGGGGGCCAGATACGCAGTATTTT; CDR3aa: CASSYAGPRGPDTQYF
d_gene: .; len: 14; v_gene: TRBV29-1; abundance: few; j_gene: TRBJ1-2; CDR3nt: TGCAGCGTTGGGAAGGACAGAGCTAACTATGGCTACACCTTC; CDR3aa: CSVGKDRANYGYTF
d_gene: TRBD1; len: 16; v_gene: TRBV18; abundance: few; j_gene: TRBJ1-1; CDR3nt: TGTGCCAGCTCATCAAGAGGTTCAGGGGGCTCGGGAAAAGCTTTCTTT; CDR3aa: CASSSRGSGGSGKAFF
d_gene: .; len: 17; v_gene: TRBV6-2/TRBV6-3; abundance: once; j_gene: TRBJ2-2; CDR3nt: TGTGCCAGCAGTTCACAAATGGCAGGGGTGCGCACCGGGGAGCTGTTTTTT; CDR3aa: CASSSQMAGVRTGELFF
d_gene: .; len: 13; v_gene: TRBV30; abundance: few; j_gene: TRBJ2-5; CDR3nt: TGTGCCTGGAGTGAGGGGGGAAAGGAGACCCAGTACTTC; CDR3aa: CAWSEGGKETQYF
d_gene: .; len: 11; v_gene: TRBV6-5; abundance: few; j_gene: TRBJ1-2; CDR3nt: TGTGCCAGCAGTAACTACTATGGCTACACCTTC; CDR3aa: CASSNYYGYTF
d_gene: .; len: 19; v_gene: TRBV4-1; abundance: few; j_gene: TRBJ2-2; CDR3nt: TGCGCCAGCAGCCAATGGAAGGTGGACCGGGACCTCCACACCGGGGAGCTGTTTTTT; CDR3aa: CASSQWKVDRDLHTGELFF
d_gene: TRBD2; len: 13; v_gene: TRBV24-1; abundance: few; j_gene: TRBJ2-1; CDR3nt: TGTGCCACCAGTGGAGCGGGGTACAATGAGCAGTTCTTC; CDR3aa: CATSGAGYNEQFF